A single sample is the source of the 24 T cell receptor beta chains below, sequenced in a study of molecular identifiers for immune sequencing clone quantification. One entry per CDR3 protein results from TCRdb running MiXCR on the PCR reads. Found here are a few hundred thousand distinct CDR3 sequences, roughly 26% of them singletons; the top ten hold 0.7% to 0.9%. The sample taken for sequencing was naive CD8+ T cells from blood, with Jurkat cell RNA spiked in. As to subset: FACS-sorted CD8+CD4-CCR7+CD45RA+ naive T cells. The receptors stem from a human donor in good health. Some libraries in this study had Jurkat cell RNA spiked in.

Ten or more counts support this clonotype. The J gene is TRBJ2-7, the V gene TRBV6-2 or TRBV6-3, with 7 bases identical to TRBD1. Germline-derived CDR1 and CDR2 are MNHEY and SVGEGT. Trimming removed 2 bases from V and 3 bases from J; junction bases left unmatched: 4. The CDR3 spans 14 residues. This chain's CDR3 is CASSYAAGGYEQYF. The CDR3 DNA reads TGTGCCAGCAGTTACGCCGCAGGGGGCTACGAGCAGTACTTC.

In regard to this clonotype: Since a much larger clone is just one base distant, this may be a read error. The chain is built from TRBV12-3 or TRBV12-4 and TRBJ2-3; unclear D gene. The CDR3 is 14 residues long. CDR3 DNA sequence: TGTGCCAGCAGTTTAGAGCAGGAATCAGATACGCTGTATTTT. Amino acid sequence: CASSLEQESDTLYF.

This chain joins TRBV29-1 and TRBJ2-2; 10 bases align to TRBD1. The CDR3 contains 16 residues. Per germline, CDR1 SQVTM and CDR2 ANQGSEA. V shed 6 bases, J shed 6 bases, and the junction held 13 bases outside the gene matches. CDR3 DNA sequence: TGCAGCGTACCGGGACAGGGGACACCGCACCCCGGGGAGCTGTTTTTT. Translated: CSVPGQGTPHPGELFF.

The V and J genes are TRBV4-1 and TRBJ1-1; TRBD1 is a possible D gene (6 bases). This CDR3 is 14 amino acids long. Germline lookup yields CDR1 MGHRA and CDR2 YSYEKL. Trimming stripped 4 bases from V and 5 bases from J, with 14 bases between. The CDR3 region has the DNA TGCGCCAGCAGCCTTGGGGGACAAAGAACTGAAGCTTTCTTT. Translated, it gives CASSLGGQRTEAFF.

This clonotype was seen repeatedly, ten times or more. This rearrangement joins TRBV12-3 or TRBV12-4 to TRBJ1-5, with 11 positions matching TRBD1. This CDR3 region has 15 residues. Unmatched junction bases numbered 6, after V lost 6 bases and J lost 5 bases. For the CDR3, the DNA is TGTGCCAGCAGCACAGGGACAGGGGGTTATCAGCCCCAGCATTTT. It codes for CASSTGTGGYQPQHF.

The gene calls are TRBV2 and TRBJ2-7; the D is unclear. Germline V gene data show CDR1 as SNHLY and CDR2 as FYNNEI. V lost 3 bases and J 0 bases, leaving 9 bases between the germline ends. This CDR3 has 14 amino acids. Here the CDR3 reads CASSEQISSYEQYF. The DNA for the CDR3 is TGTGCCAGCAGTGAGCAGATAAGCTCCTACGAGCAGTACTTC.

This chain connects TRBV5-1 to TRBJ2-7, with 12 bases that match TRBD1. The CDR3 totals 16 residues. J lost 5 bases, V lost 4 bases, and 10 bases had no gene match. From germline, CDR1 is SGHRS and CDR2 YFSETQ. This CDR3 reads CASSLDGTGGIDEQYF. For the CDR3, the DNA is TGCGCCAGCAGCCTGGACGGGACAGGGGGCATAGACGAGCAGTACTTC.

The sample holds one count of this clonotype. A junction boundary mismatches the germline segment, possibly from a read error. The chain combines TRBV19 with TRBJ2-5; tentatively, D is TRBD2 (6 bases). From germline, CDR1 is LNHDA and CDR2 SQIVND (reference sequence). The CDR3 totals 13 residues. The CDR3 sequence is CDSMRGHQETQYF. CDR3 nucleotide sequence: TGTGACAGTATGCGGGGCCACCAAGAGACCCAGTACTTC.

This clonotype showed up many times. V usage is TRBV5-5 and J usage is TRBJ1-5; 10 bases match TRBD1. With V trimmed by 0 bases and J by 2 bases, 8 bases remained unmatched. The CDR3 consists of 18 residues. Per the germline V gene, CDR1 is SGHKS and CDR2 is YYEKEE (reference sequence). The CDR3 DNA sequence: TGTGCCAGCAGCTTGGATTTGCGGGACAGGGGCCGCAATCAGCCCCAGCATTTT. Translated: CASSLDLRDRGRNQPQHF. Full variable domain (outside the CDR3, taken from reference TRBV5-5 and TRBJ1-5): DAGVTQSPTHLIKTRGQQVTLRCSPISGHKSVSWYQQVLGQGPQFIFQYYEKEERGRGNFPDRFSARQFPNYSSELNVNALLLGDSALYLCASSLDLRDRGRNQPQHFGDGTRLSIL.

This clonotype was observed at least ten times. The chain couples TRBV30 to TRBJ1-1; no firm D call. Germline CDR1 and CDR2: GTSNPN and SVGIG (reference sequence). The CDR3 has 12 amino acids. The V and J ends lost 4 bases and 4 bases respectively, with 10 bases between them. The CDR3, as DNA: TGTGCCTGGAATGTAGATCTCACTGAAGCTTTCTTT. Encoded protein: CAWNVDLTEAFF.

Points on this clonotype: The junction departs from germline at one end; a sequencing error may be responsible. The chain joins TRBV7-2 to TRBJ2-2; D tentatively fits TRBD1 or TRBD2 (5 bases each). Germline values: CDR1 SGHTA, CDR2 FQGNSA. There are 16 residues in the CDR3. The CDR3 DNA follows: TGTGCCAGCAGCTTACGGGACCCCCCCGGGACCGGGGAGCCGTTTTTT. Translating gives CASSLRDPPGTGEPFF.

The gene calls are TRBV29-1 and TRBJ2-7, with TRBD2 matching over 8 bases. There are 15 residues in the CDR3. V trimming: 6 bases; J trimming: 4 bases; junction bases outside the gene matches: 14. Germline CDR1 reads SQVTM; CDR2 reads ANQGSEA. The CDR3 sequence is CSVGGGKRGTYEQYF. In DNA, the CDR3 is TGCAGCGTGGGGGGGGGTAAGCGGGGGACTTACGAGCAGTACTTC.

This clonotype was seen repeatedly, ten times or more. V is TRBV2 and J is TRBJ2-3, with 9 bases identical to TRBD2. The V gene's germline CDR1 is SNHLY and CDR2 FYNNEI. This CDR3 has 14 amino acids. V lost 5 bases and J lost 1; bases outside the gene matches: 1. CDR3 in amino acids: CASSWTSGTDTQYF. The DNA for the CDR3 is TGTGCCAGCAGTTGGACTAGCGGCACAGATACGCAGTATTTT.

Note on this clonotype: This sequence may be a read error, since a much larger clone differs from it by one base. The chain links TRBV30 to TRBJ2-3; D call uncertain. V lost 6 bases to trimming and J lost 1 base, with 20 bases between them. Germline lookup yields CDR1 GTSNPN and CDR2 SVGIG (reference sequence). CDR3 length: 16 residues. CDR3 amino acids: CACDLGVRGCTDTQYF. In DNA form, the CDR3 reads TGTGCCTGCGATTTGGGTGTCCGAGGTTGCACAGATACGCAGTATTTT. The full variable domain, completed using reference TRBV30 and TRBJ2-3, is SQTIHQWPATLVQPVGSPLSLECTVEGTSNPNLYWYRQAAGRGLQLLFYSVGIGQISSEVPQNLSASRPQDRQFILSSKKLLLSDSGFYLCACDLGVRGCTDTQYFGPGTRLTVL.

This clonotype was counted many times. This chain joins TRBV7-9 and TRBJ2-5; TRBD1 aligns across 7 bases. V was clipped by 5 bases and J by 3 bases; unmatched bases: 15. The V gene's germline CDR1 is SEHNR and CDR2 FQNEAQ (reference sequence). This CDR3 comprises 17 residues. The CDR3 sequence is CASSPPLDRVDKETQYF. As DNA, the CDR3 is TGTGCCAGCAGCCCGCCTCTCGACAGGGTCGACAAAGAGACCCAGTACTTC.

This clonotype showed up just a few times. The chain employs TRBV4-3 and TRBJ1-1, with a possible D match to TRBD1 (5 bases). The germline V gene has CDR1 LGHNA and CDR2 YSLEER. This CDR3 is built from 17 residues. With 0 bases removed from V and 1 base from J, the gap between germline ends came to 15 bases. The CDR3, as DNA: TGCGCCAGCAGCCAAGATAGGGTAGGGGATGGGAACACTGAAGCTTTCTTT. Translating it yields CASSQDRVGDGNTEAFF.

This clonotype has just a few counts. The chain joins TRBV6-2 or TRBV6-3 to TRBJ2-1; 8 bases are shared with TRBD2. This CDR3 is 15 amino acids long. The trim removed 2 bases at V and 4 bases at J, leaving 4 bases unmatched. Per germline, CDR1 MNHEY and CDR2 SVGEGT. DNA of the CDR3: TGTGCCAGCAGTTACGGGAGCGGGGGTTACAATGAGCAGTTCTTC. Translated, it gives CASSYGSGGYNEQFF.

The rearrangement joins TRBV2 to TRBJ1-4, with 10 bases lining up with TRBD1. There are 15 residues in the CDR3. The J segment lost 8 bases and the V segment lost 2 bases, leaving 5 bases of the junction unmatched. The germline gives CDR1 SNHLY, CDR2 FYNNEI. The CDR3 sequence: CASSESRDRGEKLFF. CDR3 sequence (DNA): TGTGCCAGCAGTGAAAGCCGGGACAGGGGCGAAAAACTGTTTTTT.

In regard to this clonotype: A read error may account for a junction end that differs from germline. The V gene is TRBV7-9, the J gene TRBJ1-5, with D perhaps TRBD1 (5 bases). Germline-derived CDR1 and CDR2 are SEHNR and FQNEAQ (reference sequence). The CDR3 length is 18 residues. The CDR3 here is CASSLGPGQGISNQPQQF. CDR3 bases: TGTGCCAGCAGCTTAGGCCCCGGACAAGGGATTAGCAATCAGCCCCAGCAGTTT.

This clonotype was counted at least ten times. The chain is built from TRBV12-3 or TRBV12-4 and TRBJ1-1; D unresolved. With 7 bases removed from V and 0 bases from J, the gap between germline ends came to 24 bases. This CDR3 region has 18 residues. CDR3 residues: CASTSVGVRESMNTEAFF. In DNA, the CDR3 is TGTGCCAGCACTTCCGTTGGGGTGAGGGAATCGATGAACACTGAAGCTTTCTTT.

In the case of this clonotype: The germline gene is not matched at one end of the junction; a read error may be the cause. The chain links TRBV4-3 to TRBJ1-2; D is unresolved. The CDR3 is 15 amino acids. Germline V gene data show CDR1 as LGHNA and CDR2 as YSLEER. Here the CDR3 reads CAGSQAQSAAYGYTF. CDR3 bases: TGCGCCGGCAGCCAAGCCCAGAGTGCAGCCTATGGCTACACCTTC.

This sequence joins TRBV11-2 and TRBJ2-3; D is ambiguous. Germline CDR1 and CDR2: SGHAT and FQNNGV. V lost 8 bases, J lost 6 bases, and 9 bases lay in between. CDR3 length equals 11 residues. CDR3 bases: TGTGCCAGCGGAGTCGCCGATACGCAGTATTTT. Residues: CASGVADTQYF.

This clonotype was seen a handful of times. The chain combines TRBV19 with TRBJ1-1, with D unclear. The CDR3 sequence is 13 residues long. Germline V gene lookup returns CDR1 LNHDA and CDR2 SQIVND (reference sequence). V gave up 7 bases and J gave up 3 bases, with 12 bases separating them. CDR3 sequence: CASTLTPDTEAFF. CDR3 in DNA: TGTGCCAGTACCCTGACCCCTGACACTGAAGCTTTCTTT.

The genes are TRBV4-3 and TRBJ2-3, with 11 bases fitting TRBD2. The CDR3 loop spans 16 amino acids. Trimming removed 5 bases from V and 6 bases from J; junction bases left unmatched: 10. CDR1 and CDR2 (germline): LGHNA, YSLEER. CDR3 protein: CASSSRSGGAEDTQYF. In DNA, the CDR3 is TGCGCCAGCAGCTCGCGTAGCGGGGGGGCCGAGGATACGCAGTATTTT.